These 25 T cell receptor beta chains were all obtained from the same sample, sequenced in a study of blood T cell repertoires in COVID-19. Here immunoSEQ multiplex PCR was the method, and the copy in TCRdb shows in-frame clones only, minus some. The repertoire includes fewer than 200,000 clones, just under 85% of them detected once, and approximately 7.7% sits in the top ten. Specimen: peripheral blood. The receptor set was obtained from a man in his forties or fifties who had recovered from COVID-19.

The chain carries TRBV11-2 and TRBJ2-1; 10 bases are shared with TRBD2. The V gene's germline CDR1 is SGHAT and CDR2 FQNNGV. There are 19 residues in the CDR3. V lost 5 bases to trimming and J lost 0 bases; unmatched junction nucleotides: 13. The CDR3 DNA follows: TGTGCCAGCAGCCCCCGGGGTAGCGGGGGGATGAGCTCCTACAATGAGCAGTTCTTC. This sequence encodes CASSPRGSGGMSSYNEQFF. Using reference TRBV11-2 and TRBJ2-1 for the parts outside the CDR3, the full variable domain is EAGVAQSPRYKIIEKRQSVAFWCNPISGHATLYWYQQILGQGPKLLIQFQNNGVVDDSQLPKDRFSAERLKGVDSTLKIQPAKLEDSAVYLCASSPRGSGGMSSYNEQFFGPGTRLTVL.

This rearrangement joins TRBV5-1 to TRBJ2-1; no definite D call. Germline CDR1 SGHRS, CDR2 YFSETQ. The germline V and J ends were trimmed by 0 bases and 9 bases, with 4 bases remaining between them. This CDR3 is 11 amino acids long. CDR3 coding DNA: TGCGCCAGCAGCTTGGATCGTGAGCAGTTCTTC. It codes for CASSLDREQFF. Using reference TRBV5-1 and TRBJ2-1 for the parts outside the CDR3, the full variable domain is KAGVTQTPRYLIKTRGQQVTLSCSPISGHRSVSWYQQTPGQGLQFLFEYFSETQRNKGNFPGRFSGRQFSNSRSEMNVSTLELGDSALYLCASSLDREQFFGPGTRLTVL.

The chain employs TRBV6-4 and TRBJ1-2; D is unresolved. Germline CDR1 is MRHNA and CDR2 is SNTAGT. With 5 bases removed from V and 4 bases from J, the gap between germline ends came to 11 bases. The CDR3 contains 13 residues. CDR3 in DNA: TGTGCCAGCAGTTTACAGAAGATCTATGGCTACACCTTC. It encodes CASSLQKIYGYTF.

This clone was counted only a few times. This chain joins TRBV7-8 and TRBJ2-3, with a weak D call TRBD2 (5 bases). The CDR3 loop spans 14 amino acids. In germline, CDR1 is SGHVS, CDR2 FQNEAQ. V was shortened by 8 bases and J by 2 bases, with 14 bases between the two germline ends. In DNA form, the CDR3 reads TGTGCCAGCGGAAGGGAGATTTTCACAGATACGCAGTATTTT. Protein: CASGREIFTDTQYF.

CDR3: CASNPNIEPGSGANVLTF. In DNA, the CDR3 is TGTGCCAGCAACCCAAACATAGAGCCGGGTTCTGGGGCCAACGTCCTGACTTTC. This chain connects TRBV9 to TRBJ2-6; D remains ambiguous. Trimming pared 6 bases from V and 1 base from J, leaving 20 bases between. The CDR3 extends over 18 amino acids. Germline CDR1 and CDR2: SGDLS and YYNGEE.

The chain is built from TRBV7-2 and TRBJ2-2; TRBD1 might be the D (5 bases). The CDR3 contains 16 residues. CDR1 SGHTA and CDR2 FQGNSA come from the germline V gene. V was clipped by 3 bases and J by 1 base, with 12 bases between them. The CDR3: CASSLWGTGNTGELFF. CDR3 DNA sequence: TGTGCCAGCAGCTTGTGGGGAACAGGGAACACCGGGGAGCTGTTTTTT.

The chain recombines TRBV10-3 with TRBJ1-6, with 7 bases identical to TRBD1. V lost 4 bases, J lost 10 bases, and 7 bases stayed unmatched. Germline V gives CDR1 ENHRY, CDR2 SYGVKD. The CDR3 loop spans 14 amino acids. The DNA for the CDR3 is TGTGCCATCAGTGGGGAAGGGGGCGGGTCACCCCTCCACTTT. It translates to CAISGEGGGSPLHF.

V and J are TRBV11-1 and TRBJ2-7; TRBD1 is a possible D gene (5 bases). Germline V gene sequence: CDR1 SGHAT, CDR2 FQDESV (reference sequence). CDR3 length: 14 residues. V lost 5 bases and J 2 bases, leaving 13 bases between the germline ends. The CDR3 is CASSLPRGTYEQYF. CDR3 in DNA: TGTGCCAGCAGCCTTCCTAGGGGTACCTACGAGCAGTACTTC.

The rearrangement links TRBV19 to TRBJ2-3; no firm D call. The ends were cut back, 3 bases at V and 6 bases at J, with 7 bases in the middle. Per the germline V gene, CDR1 is LNHDA and CDR2 is SQIVND (reference sequence). The CDR3 has 12 residues. CDR3 nucleotides: TGTGCCAGTAGTATTGGTGAGGATACGCAGTATTTT. It translates to CASSIGEDTQYF.

The gene calls are TRBV7-9 and TRBJ2-7; unclear D gene. Germline CDR1 is SEHNR and CDR2 is FQNEAQ (reference sequence). Trimming left V 7 bases short and J 2 bases short, with 12 bases between. This CDR3 contains 13 residues. The CDR3 bases are TGTGCCAGCACCCGGAGTACTACCTACGAGCAGTACTTC. This translates into CASTRSTTYEQYF.

The V gene is TRBV7-9, the J gene TRBJ2-7, with D perhaps matching TRBD2 (5 bases). V was pared by 1 base and J by 4 bases, with 17 bases between. There are 16 residues in the CDR3. Germline V lookup: CDR1 SEHNR, CDR2 FQNEAQ (reference sequence). CDR3 bases: TGTGCCAGCAGCTTAGAAGCGGCAGGATACTCGTACGAGCAGTACTTC. Amino acid sequence: CASSLEAAGYSYEQYF.

The V gene is TRBV18, the J gene TRBJ2-6, with 10 bases aligning to TRBD1. This CDR3 is 17 amino acids long. Germline lookup yields CDR1 KGHSH and CDR2 LQKENI. V shed 6 bases and J 0 bases; nucleotides not matched to a gene: 5. DNA for the CDR3: TGTGCCAGCTCCCCCGGGACAGGGGCCTCTGGGGCCAACGTCCTGACTTTC. Protein sequence: CASSPGTGASGANVLTF.

The chain combines TRBV24-1 with TRBJ1-1, with D possibly being TRBD1 (6 bases). CDR1 and CDR2 (germline): KGHDR, SFDVKD. The CDR3 is 14 amino acids. V was cut by 3 bases and J by 5 bases, with 12 bases left in between. Here the CDR3 reads CATSDRSGVTEAFF. CDR3 nucleotide sequence: TGTGCCACCAGTGATAGATCAGGGGTTACTGAAGCTTTCTTT.

This CDR3 reads CASSPNGTGLYEQYF. CDR3 sequence (DNA): TGTGCCAGCTCACCTAACGGGACAGGGCTCTACGAGCAGTACTTC. The rearrangement uses TRBV18 and TRBJ2-7; 9 bases match TRBD1. J gave up 3 bases and V 3 bases, and 6 bases lay outside the gene matches. Germline CDR1 is KGHSH and CDR2 is LQKENI. CDR3 length equals 15 residues.

This sequence joins TRBV5-1 and TRBJ1-4; 9 bases map to TRBD1. V lost 0 bases and J lost 7; bases outside the gene matches: 1. CDR3 size: 14 residues. Germline V CDR1 and CDR2: SGHRS, YFSETQ. The CDR3 bases are TGCGCCAGCAGCTTGGAGACAGGGGGTGAAAAACTGTTTTTT. As protein: CASSLETGGEKLFF.

The chain is built from TRBV6-2 or TRBV6-3 and TRBJ2-7, with no clear D. Germline CDR1 and CDR2: MNHEY and SVGEGT. This CDR3 comprises 12 residues. The germline V and J ends were trimmed by 4 bases and 7 bases, with 11 bases remaining between them. The CDR3 loop reads CASSWNSLEQYF. The DNA for the CDR3 is TGTGCCAGCAGTTGGAACAGTCTGGAGCAGTACTTC.

V is TRBV12-3 or TRBV12-4 and J is TRBJ1-2; tentatively, D is TRBD1 (5 bases). CDR3 size: 12 residues. V was trimmed by 4 bases and J by 8 bases, leaving 11 bases between them. The CDR3 sequence is CASSSGGLGYTF. CDR3 in DNA: TGTGCCAGCAGTTCGGGGGGGTTGGGCTACACCTTC.

The J gene is TRBJ2-1, the V gene TRBV6-6; TRBD2 agrees at 9 bases. The V segment lost 7 bases and the J segment 4 bases; nucleotides outside the gene matches: 8. Germline lookup yields CDR1 MNHNY and CDR2 SVGAGI (reference sequence). The CDR3 extends over 15 amino acids. CDR3 protein: CASTPAGGPYNEQFF. CDR3 DNA sequence: TGTGCCAGCACCCCTGCGGGGGGGCCTTACAATGAGCAGTTCTTC.

The V call is TRBV27, the J call TRBJ2-1, with 12 bases identical to TRBD2. Germline CDR1 MNHEY, CDR2 SMNVEV (reference sequence). V lost 5 bases and J lost 6; bases outside the gene matches: 5. CDR3 size: 15 residues. The CDR3 nucleotides are TGTGCCAGCAGTCCGCGACTAGCGGGAGCCAATGAGCAGTTCTTC. Its protein is CASSPRLAGANEQFF.

This clone has only a few counts. The chain couples TRBV6-5 to TRBJ2-1; tentatively, D is TRBD1 (7 bases). Germline assignment: CDR1 MNHEY and CDR2 SVGAGI. CDR3 length: 15 amino acids. Deletions cut 5 bases from V and 7 bases from J, with 18 bases between. In nucleotides, the CDR3 is TGTGCCAGCAGTATCCGACAGGGAGGACGAAATGAGCAGTTCTTC. It encodes CASSIRQGGRNEQFF.

The J gene is TRBJ2-5, the V gene TRBV4-1, with 7 positions matching TRBD1. The CDR3 is made up of 14 amino acids. The V gene end was trimmed by 0 bases and the J gene end by 7 bases; junction bases not matched to a gene: 5. Looked up from germline, CDR1 is MGHRA and CDR2 is YSYEKL. The CDR3 protein is CASSQEGRTGTQYF. The CDR3 coding sequence is TGCGCCAGCAGCCAAGAAGGCCGGACAGGGACCCAGTACTTC.

This chain links TRBV7-8 with TRBJ2-7; TRBD1 agrees at 9 bases. The germline V gene encodes CDR1 SGHVS and CDR2 FQNEAQ. The CDR3 has 15 amino acids. V dropped 0 bases and J dropped 4; count of bases not matched to a gene: 4. CDR3 amino acids: CASSLAGTGRYEQYF. In nucleotides, the CDR3 is TGTGCCAGCAGCTTAGCCGGGACAGGGAGGTACGAGCAGTACTTC.

Relative to its sample, this clone is medium-sized. The genes are TRBV5-1 and TRBJ1-2; a possible D gene is TRBD1 (6 bases). Germline V gives CDR1 SGHRS, CDR2 YFSETQ. With 0 bases removed from V and 2 bases from J, the gap between germline ends came to 8 bases. This CDR3 has 14 amino acids. Here the CDR3 reads CASSLDRENYGYTF. CDR3 DNA sequence: TGCGCCAGCAGCTTGGACAGGGAGAACTATGGCTACACCTTC.

The chain uses TRBV10-3 and TRBJ1-2; no definite D call. Trimming shortened V by 4 bases and J by 5 bases, and 8 bases separated the two germline ends. Germline values: CDR1 ENHRY, CDR2 SYGVKD. The CDR3 sequence is 12 residues long. The CDR3 loop is CAISASAYGYTF. CDR3 DNA sequence: TGTGCCATCAGTGCTAGCGCGTATGGCTACACCTTC.

CDR3 in amino acids: CASSQAQGGVERGPPQHF. The CDR3 bases are TGCGCCAGCAGCCAAGCCCAGGGGGGAGTTGAACGAGGTCCGCCCCAGCATTTT. The chain has TRBV4-1 and TRBJ1-5; 7 bases agree with TRBD1. This CDR3 is built from 18 residues. Germline assignment: CDR1 MGHRA and CDR2 YSYEKL. V shed 1 base, J shed 9 bases, and the junction held 18 bases outside the gene matches.